This T cell receptor beta chain appears in the sequencing data of a study of PD-L1 blockade in urothelial cancer (TCRdb year 2017). Regarding the research as a whole: All patients started therapy in about 2014 and received atezolizumab 1,200 mg intravenously every 3 weeks. Twenty-five of 29 patients were identified as males with urothelial cancer of bladder origin, and a prior smoking history was reported by 18 of 29 patients. Patients had an ECOG performance status of 0 or 1 and had received between 0 and 3 prior chemotherapy regimens. Pretreatment tumor samples, along with matched peripheral blood serially collected before and after atezolizumab treatment, were subjected to TCR sequencing. Durable clinical benefit was defined as progression-free survival longer than 6 months, and TCR features were also tested against progression-free and overall survival. In the same patients, pretreatment tumors underwent whole exome sequencing and RNA sequencing in addition to TCR sequencing. The study, an exploratory multi-omic analysis, examined somatic, immune and clinical correlates of response to PD-L1 blockade with atezolizumab in urothelial cancer. Blood samples gave median yields of around 140,000 T cells and some 84,000 unique TCRs, along with a median clonality of 0.080. Blood samples were analyzed at 3 weeks after treatment start (second dose) and at 6 weeks after treatment start. Durable clinical benefit was achieved by nine patients and was not achieved by 20 patients. Pretreatment blood TCR-seq was available for about 30 patients, at least one posttreatment blood collection was obtained for around 25 patients, and tumor TCR-seq was available for around 25 patients. What the study reported, not specific to this receptor: Among patients with durable benefit, tumor-associated TCR clones showed greater expansion in peripheral blood 3 weeks after treatment started (n of about 21, p = 0.022). Improved progression-free and overall survival was found to be associated with pretreatment peripheral blood TCR clonality below the median. Because the sample size was small (n ≈ 27) and many of the analyses were exploratory, the results are meant to be hypothesis-generating.

Synthetic TCR analog templates were spiked into each PCR so that absolute template abundance could be estimated from read counts. The immunoSEQ assay used bias-controlled V and J gene primers to amplify TCRbeta CDR3 regions from genomic DNA. Sequencing of rearranged TCRbeta segments was performed at approximately 20X coverage. The study's own analysis went as follows. Sequencing errors were corrected by clustering and CDR3s were annotated against IMGT to assign V, D and J genes. Only productive TCRbeta rearrangements were used in downstream analyses, excluding out-of-frame or stop-codon sequences. Clonality was computed as one minus Shannon entropy normalized by the log of the number of unique productive sequences. Clones differing between time points or between blood and tumor were identified by Fisher's exact test with Benjamini-Hochberg correction at adjusted p below 0.01. As stored in TCRdb, this immuneACCESS dataset retains in-frame rearrangements with V and J assigned. A fraction of the clones does not appear; measured against another copy, unresolved V genes explain less than half of the discrepancy, and the remainder lacks a known reason. From that table come the V and J calls and clone size; the DNA was used to work out D and trimming. The sample contains roughly 130,000 clones, 65% to 85% of them found a single time. The top ten hold around 3.2% of the sample.

From the cysteine through the phenylalanine, the CDR3 covers 15 amino acids. Of the read, only the CDR3 DNA is kept; its 45 bases are in frame from base 1. V loses 6 bases at its end and J loses 2 bases; junction bases beyond the gene matches: 4. Via the germline V gene, CDR1 is MNHEY and CDR2 SVGAGI. Comments on this clone: What antigen it recognizes has not been identified. No much larger clone exists at a distance of one base, and base qualities are not known.

The time point label corresponds to: pretreatment peripheral blood. A total of about 31 patients with locally advanced or metastatic urothelial carcinoma, treated at Memorial Sloan Kettering on a trial protocol, made up the cohort. Peripheral blood mononuclear cells were collected pretreatment and during treatment, with between 1 and 8 total time points obtained per patient. The Qiagen DNeasy Blood extraction kit was used to purify genomic DNA from total PBMCs and tumor samples. PBMCs were collected pretreatment and during treatment, and were isolated and stored as previously described. The source material was PBMCs, sampled around atezolizumab (anti-PD-L1) treatment. Here the chain combines TRBV6-5 and TRBJ2-1, with 10 bases aligning to TRBD2. The origin of this receptor is a man aged 50 to 60 with urothelial cancer. Here the CDR3 is given as CASSISGRPYNEQFF. The sequence in DNA is TGTGCCAGCAGCATTAGCGGGAGGCCCTACAATGAGCAGTTCTTC.